This is a list of T cell receptor beta chains from one sample in a study of T cell repertoires in cytomegalovirus infection. MiXCR, applied by TCRdb to the reads, yields one record per CDR3 protein. The profile shows more than 150,000 distinct CDR3 sequences, 28% of them singletons. The sample taken for sequencing was PBMCs. Receptors were obtained from a human donor in good health (CMV status not recorded). Some clones in this sample may be carry-over from other donors' samples. CDR3s include the opening cysteine and the closing phenylalanine or tryptophan. A D gene is named only where the DNA matches it firmly. Not all rows give a size; the values are once, few, many and, for expanded clones, a class.

d_call: NA; v_call: TRBV4-3; j_call: TRBJ2-2; clone_size: NA; cdr3_nt: TGCGCCAGCAGCCAAGATCGCGGTCCATTAAACACCGGGGAGCTGTTTTTT; cdr3_aa: CASSQDRGPLNTGELFF
d_call: NA; v_call: TRBV6-2/TRBV6-3; j_call: TRBJ1-5; clone_size: NA; cdr3_nt: TGTGCCAGCAGTTTAGGGGCAGACAATCAGCCCCAGCATTTT; cdr3_aa: CASSLGADNQPQHF
d_call: NA; v_call: TRBV6-1; j_call: TRBJ2-3; clone_size: NA; cdr3_nt: TGTGCCAGCAGTTATTCCACTTACACAGATACGCAGTATTTT; cdr3_aa: CASSYSTYTDTQYF
d_call: NA; v_call: TRBV28; j_call: TRBJ1-6; clone_size: many; cdr3_nt: TGTGCCAGCAGTCGGGACTATAATTCACCCCTCCACTTT; cdr3_aa: CASSRDYNSPLHF
d_call: TRBD1; v_call: TRBV7-3; j_call: TRBJ2-7; clone_size: NA; cdr3_nt: TGTGCCAGCAGCGCAGGGACAGGGAACTCCTACGAGCAGTACTTC; cdr3_aa: CASSAGTGNSYEQYF
d_call: NA; v_call: TRBV25-1; j_call: TRBJ1-6; clone_size: NA; cdr3_nt: TGTGCCAGCAGTGAATCGGCCGAGGATTATTCACCCCTCCACTTT; cdr3_aa: CASSESAEDYSPLHF
d_call: TRBD1; v_call: TRBV7-3; j_call: TRBJ1-3; clone_size: NA; cdr3_nt: TGTGCCAGCAGCCCCGACAGGGCTCCTGGAAACACCATATATTTT; cdr3_aa: CASSPDRAPGNTIYF
d_call: NA; v_call: TRBV6-1; j_call: TRBJ2-1; clone_size: NA; cdr3_nt: TGTGCCAGCACCCCCACTCACCGCTTCTACAATGAGCAGTTCTTC; cdr3_aa: CASTPTHRFYNEQFF
d_call: TRBD2; v_call: TRBV7-3; j_call: TRBJ2-1; clone_size: many; cdr3_nt: TGTGCCAGCAGCTCCGACGGGGGGTACCTCAATGAGCAGTTCTTC; cdr3_aa: CASSSDGGYLNEQFF
d_call: NA; v_call: TRBV7-2; j_call: TRBJ1-4; clone_size: few; cdr3_nt: TGTGCCAGCAGCGGCCGAGGTGATCCTAATGAAAAACTGTTTTTT; cdr3_aa: CASSGRGDPNEKLFF
d_call: NA; v_call: TRBV30; j_call: TRBJ1-1; clone_size: NA; cdr3_nt: TGTGCTCACACCCTAGACACAGGGAGGACTGAAGCTTTCTTT; cdr3_aa: CAHTLDTGRTEAFF
d_call: NA; v_call: TRBV11-3; j_call: TRBJ2-3; clone_size: NA; cdr3_nt: TGTGCCAGCAGCAGGGGACCCTGGGATACGCAGTATTTT; cdr3_aa: CASSRGPWDTQYF
d_call: TRBD1; v_call: TRBV6-1; j_call: TRBJ1-5; clone_size: NA; cdr3_nt: TGTGCCAGCAGTGCGACAGGGGAGCGCAATCAGCCCCAGCATTTT; cdr3_aa: CASSATGERNQPQHF
d_call: TRBD2; v_call: TRBV6-6; j_call: TRBJ2-1; clone_size: NA; cdr3_nt: TGTGCCAGCAGCGAGGGTCAGCGGGGTGAGCAGTTCTTC; cdr3_aa: CASSEGQRGEQFF
d_call: TRBD1; v_call: TRBV10-3; j_call: TRBJ1-1; clone_size: NA; cdr3_nt: TGTGCCATCAGTGAGCCCGAGAATAAGGGGGCCCACACTGAAGCTTTCTTT; cdr3_aa: CAISEPENKGAHTEAFF
d_call: NA; v_call: TRBV12-3/TRBV12-4; j_call: TRBJ1-2; clone_size: NA; cdr3_nt: TGTGCCAGCAGTTTACAGGGTACTAACTATGGCTACACCTTC; cdr3_aa: CASSLQGTNYGYTF
d_call: TRBD1; v_call: TRBV11-2; j_call: TRBJ1-2; clone_size: NA; cdr3_nt: TGTGCCAGCAGCGCAGGGACAGGGGCCCCTCGCACCTTC; cdr3_aa: CASSAGTGAPRTF
d_call: NA; v_call: TRBV12-3/TRBV12-4; j_call: TRBJ1-2; clone_size: few; cdr3_nt: TGTGCCAGCAGTTTAGTCGGGGATAACTATGGCTACACCTTC; cdr3_aa: CASSLVGDNYGYTF
d_call: NA; v_call: TRBV4-2; j_call: TRBJ2-2; clone_size: NA; cdr3_nt: TGTGCCAGCAGCCAAGATAGGACGGGTTGGAACACCGGGGAGCTGTTTTTT; cdr3_aa: CASSQDRTGWNTGELFF
d_call: TRBD1; v_call: TRBV6-5; j_call: TRBJ1-2; clone_size: NA; cdr3_nt: TGTGCCAGCACCCCAGACAGGGGATATGGCTACACCTTC; cdr3_aa: CASTPDRGYGYTF
d_call: NA; v_call: TRBV4-3; j_call: TRBJ1-2; clone_size: few; cdr3_nt: TGCGCCAGCAGCCAAGATGGTAGAGGAGTCAGGGAGAACTATGGCTACACCTTC; cdr3_aa: CASSQDGRGVRENYGYTF
d_call: TRBD2; v_call: TRBV4-3; j_call: TRBJ2-1; clone_size: NA; cdr3_nt: TGCGCCAGCAGCCAGGTAGCGGGGGGGCGGTACAATGAGCAGTTCTTC; cdr3_aa: CASSQVAGGRYNEQFF
d_call: NA; v_call: TRBV7-2; j_call: TRBJ1-1; clone_size: many; cdr3_nt: TGTGCCAGCAGCTTAGAAGCAGGCTACTTTGAAGCTTTCTTT; cdr3_aa: CASSLEAGYFEAFF
d_call: NA; v_call: TRBV18; j_call: TRBJ2-7; clone_size: many; cdr3_nt: TGTGCCAGCTCACCTACAGCGAGCTACGAGCAGTACTTC; cdr3_aa: CASSPTASYEQYF
d_call: NA; v_call: TRBV20-1; j_call: TRBJ2-1; clone_size: NA; cdr3_nt: TGCAGTGCCGGGAGTAGGCGGGGCGAGCAGTTCTTC; cdr3_aa: CSAGSRRGEQFF
d_call: NA; v_call: TRBV6-2/TRBV6-3; j_call: TRBJ2-7; clone_size: NA; cdr3_nt: TGTGCCAGCAGTCAGAGGGGGAGGGGCGGCGAGCAGTACTTC; cdr3_aa: CASSQRGRGGEQYF
d_call: NA; v_call: TRBV12-3/TRBV12-4; j_call: TRBJ1-1; clone_size: NA; cdr3_nt: TGTGCCAGCAGTTTAGACTTGGGGGCTGAAGCTTTCTTT; cdr3_aa: CASSLDLGAEAFF
d_call: NA; v_call: TRBV7-9; j_call: TRBJ1-1; clone_size: NA; cdr3_nt: TGTGCCAGCAGCTTCCCTAATTGGGGGCGAACTGAAGCTTTCTTT; cdr3_aa: CASSFPNWGRTEAFF
d_call: TRBD1; v_call: TRBV14; j_call: TRBJ2-3; clone_size: NA; cdr3_nt: TGTGCCAGCAACCAACGGACAGGGATAGGGGCCACAGATACGCAGTATTTT; cdr3_aa: CASNQRTGIGATDTQYF
d_call: NA; v_call: TRBV15; j_call: TRBJ2-5; clone_size: NA; cdr3_nt: TGTGCCACCAGCAGAGAGAAGGAGGGGGCTTTGGAGACCCAGTACTTC; cdr3_aa: CATSREKEGALETQYF
d_call: TRBD1; v_call: TRBV12-3/TRBV12-4; j_call: TRBJ1-2; clone_size: few; cdr3_nt: TGTGCCAGCAGAGTGGACAGGACGCCCGGCTACACCTTC; cdr3_aa: CASRVDRTPGYTF
d_call: NA; v_call: TRBV7-2; j_call: TRBJ1-2; clone_size: medium-sized; cdr3_nt: TGTGCCAGCAGCTTAGGTGGGAGATATGGCTACACCTTC; cdr3_aa: CASSLGGRYGYTF
d_call: NA; v_call: TRBV7-9; j_call: TRBJ1-1; clone_size: NA; cdr3_nt: TGTGCCAGCAGCTTAGCGGTGGGCTTTGGAGCTTTCTTT; cdr3_aa: CASSLAVGFGAFF
d_call: TRBD1; v_call: TRBV2; j_call: TRBJ1-2; clone_size: few; cdr3_nt: TGTGCCAGCAGTGCCAGACAGGGGAACTATGGCTACACCTTC; cdr3_aa: CASSARQGNYGYTF
d_call: NA; v_call: TRBV7-2; j_call: TRBJ1-1; clone_size: many; cdr3_nt: TGTGCCAGCGCTCTTCGGGGGGGAACTGAAGCTTTCTTT; cdr3_aa: CASALRGGTEAFF
d_call: NA; v_call: TRBV14; j_call: TRBJ1-1; clone_size: few; cdr3_nt: TGTGCCAGCAGCCGATATCCCACGGGCCCGAGGGTAACTGAAGCTTTCTTT; cdr3_aa: CASSRYPTGPRVTEAFF
d_call: TRBD2; v_call: TRBV7-3; j_call: TRBJ2-3; clone_size: few; cdr3_nt: TGTGCCAGCACCGCGTTCGGGGGGATGACAGATACGCAGTATTTT; cdr3_aa: CASTAFGGMTDTQYF
d_call: NA; v_call: TRBV2; j_call: TRBJ2-2; clone_size: few; cdr3_nt: TGTGCCAGCAGTGAAGCTTGGCAGGGCTCCGGGGAGCTGTTTTTT; cdr3_aa: CASSEAWQGSGELFF
d_call: NA; v_call: TRBV27; j_call: TRBJ1-2; clone_size: NA; cdr3_nt: TGTGCCAGCACCCCTGGGGTAGGAGGGGTGTATGGCTACACCTTC; cdr3_aa: CASTPGVGGVYGYTF
d_call: TRBD2; v_call: TRBV7-8; j_call: TRBJ2-1; clone_size: few; cdr3_nt: TGTGCCAGCAGCTTAAGCGGGGCAAGGGAGCAGTTCTTC; cdr3_aa: CASSLSGAREQFF
d_call: TRBD1; v_call: TRBV7-6; j_call: TRBJ1-2; clone_size: NA; cdr3_nt: TGTGCCAGCAGCTTGGGGCAGGGGGCAAATCGGGATGGCTACACCTTC; cdr3_aa: CASSLGQGANRDGYTF
d_call: TRBD1; v_call: TRBV29-1; j_call: TRBJ1-2; clone_size: NA; cdr3_nt: TGCAGCATAGGACAGGCCAAGGGTGACTACACCTTC; cdr3_aa: CSIGQAKGDYTF
d_call: NA; v_call: TRBV2; j_call: TRBJ2-1; clone_size: NA; cdr3_nt: TGTGCCAGCAGTACCAACAATGAGCAGTTCTTC; cdr3_aa: CASSTNNEQFF
d_call: NA; v_call: TRBV7-8; j_call: TRBJ1-1; clone_size: many; cdr3_nt: TGTGCCAGCAGCTTAGCGGGTGAAGGGGTGAACACTGAAGCTTTCTTT; cdr3_aa: CASSLAGEGVNTEAFF
d_call: NA; v_call: TRBV3-1; j_call: TRBJ2-7; clone_size: NA; cdr3_nt: TGTGCCAGCAGCCAACCGGGACTTTCCTACGAGCAGTACTTC; cdr3_aa: CASSQPGLSYEQYF
d_call: NA; v_call: TRBV6-5; j_call: TRBJ1-2; clone_size: NA; cdr3_nt: TGTGCCAGCAGGGGGCCCGTAACTGGCTACACCTTC; cdr3_aa: CASRGPVTGYTF
d_call: NA; v_call: TRBV10-3; j_call: TRBJ1-2; clone_size: NA; cdr3_nt: TGTGCCATCAACGGACGGACCTATGGCTACACCTTC; cdr3_aa: CAINGRTYGYTF
d_call: TRBD2; v_call: TRBV5-1; j_call: TRBJ2-1; clone_size: NA; cdr3_nt: TGCGCCAGCAGCCACCGGACTAGCGGGGGCGATTACAATGAGCAGTTCTTC; cdr3_aa: CASSHRTSGGDYNEQFF